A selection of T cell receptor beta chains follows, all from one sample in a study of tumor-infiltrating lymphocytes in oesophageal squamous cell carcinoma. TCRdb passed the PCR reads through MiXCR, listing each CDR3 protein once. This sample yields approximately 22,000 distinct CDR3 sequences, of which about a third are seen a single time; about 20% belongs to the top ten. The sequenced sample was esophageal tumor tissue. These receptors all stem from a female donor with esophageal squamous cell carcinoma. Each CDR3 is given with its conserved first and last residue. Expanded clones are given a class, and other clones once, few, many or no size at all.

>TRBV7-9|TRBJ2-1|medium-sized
CASGAHEQFF
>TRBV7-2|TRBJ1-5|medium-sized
CASSSTGQGLGNQPQHF
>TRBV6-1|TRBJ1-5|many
CASTLQGTQPQHF
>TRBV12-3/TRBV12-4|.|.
CASSFRSVRETQYF
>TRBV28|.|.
CASSFPGTAETQYF
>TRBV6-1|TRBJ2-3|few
CASSAGGQDTQYF
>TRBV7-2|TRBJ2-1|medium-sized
CASSLAHRTRGPYNEQFF
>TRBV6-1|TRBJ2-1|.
CASSRRDEQFF
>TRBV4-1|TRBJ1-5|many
CASSREYGGNQPQHF
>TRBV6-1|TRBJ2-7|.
CASSEQGPLSYEQYF
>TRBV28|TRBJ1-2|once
CASRRLIGTNYGYTF
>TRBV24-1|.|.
CATSDFRGTFTDTQYF
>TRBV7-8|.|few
CASSSSWGQENNEQFF
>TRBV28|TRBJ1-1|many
CASSQLTGGVNTEAFF
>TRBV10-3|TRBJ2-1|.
CAIRVGQRNNEQFF
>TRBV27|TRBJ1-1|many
CASSSPGTGSTEAFF
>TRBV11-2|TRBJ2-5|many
CASSLWTGTETQYF
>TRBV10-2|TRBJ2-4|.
CAGIGGQVEAFF
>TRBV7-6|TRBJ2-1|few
CASSLGTTGWNEQFF
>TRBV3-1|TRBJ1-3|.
CASSQVSHRSSGNTIYF
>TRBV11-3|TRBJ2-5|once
CASSSEWETQYF
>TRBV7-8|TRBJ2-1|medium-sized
CASSRGQGAHNEQFF
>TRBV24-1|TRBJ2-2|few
CATSDRLPKGTGELFF
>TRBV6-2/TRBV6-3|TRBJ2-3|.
CASSPRTGNTDTQYF
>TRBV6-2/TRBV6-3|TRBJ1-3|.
CASSSSRAPIYF
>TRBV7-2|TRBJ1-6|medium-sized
CASSHQTGSYNSPLHF
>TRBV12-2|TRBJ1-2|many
CATVGGRDFVNYGYTF
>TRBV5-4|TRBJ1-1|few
CASSFGQGAIFFLVNTEAFF
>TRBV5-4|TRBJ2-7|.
CASSLATSGRAYEQYF
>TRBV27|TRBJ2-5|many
CASSPQETQYF
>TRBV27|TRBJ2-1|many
CASGGSSYNEQFF
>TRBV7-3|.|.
CASSRLAGGGTQYF
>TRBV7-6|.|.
CASSLNRDRAADTQYF
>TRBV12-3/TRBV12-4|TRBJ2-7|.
CASSPNAGTGRIYEQYF
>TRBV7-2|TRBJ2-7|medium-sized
CASSLVGFGEQYF
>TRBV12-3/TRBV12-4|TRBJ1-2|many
CASTIEGTANYGYTF
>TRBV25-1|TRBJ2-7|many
CASNGGRSYEQYF
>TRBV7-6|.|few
CASSLGAGNRDEQYF
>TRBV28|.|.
CASSTGQQHSYEQYF